This T cell receptor beta chain was found in a study of blood T cell repertoires in COVID-19. About the study: Nucleic acid was either cDNA or gDNA, and it came from T cells, B-cell-depleted T cells, or PBMCs.

Seattle patient enrollment occurred during active infection, with longitudinal follow-up thereafter. The method was immunoSEQ multiplex PCR; TCRdb's version includes in-frame clones alone and lacks a portion of them. The sample comprises about 180,000 clones, around nine tenths of which are singletons, and about an eighth rests with the top ten. This TCR came from a woman between 65 and 79 years old with COVID-19, enrolled during active disease. The specimen sequenced was peripheral blood.

CDR3 protein: CAGGRGIYEQYF. CDR3 coding DNA: TGTGCCGGAGGACGGGGAATTTACGAGCAGTACTTC. The V and J genes are TRBV2 and TRBJ2-7, with D possibly matching TRBD2 (5 bases). CDR1 and CDR2 from the germline V gene are SNHLY and FYNNEI. V lost 11 bases to trimming and J lost 4 bases, with 15 bases between them. The CDR3 loop spans 12 amino acids.